This T cell receptor (beta chain) was retrieved from a study of T cell repertoires in cytomegalovirus infection. To note about this clonotype: Its antigen is not known.

TCRdb called the reads again in MiXCR, with one record for every CDR3 protein. The sample consists of around 750,000 distinct CDR3 sequences, 30% to 35% of them appearing once. The source was cultured CD8+ T cells from PBMCs, collected from culture after CMV antigen stimulation. This receptor was taken from a human donor in good health (CMV status not recorded). Some clones in this sample may be carry-over from other donors' samples.

This chain's CDR3 is CASRIATGNYGYTF. The DNA for the CDR3 is TGTGCCAGCAGAATTGCCACAGGGAACTATGGCTACACCTTC. V usage is TRBV12-3 or TRBV12-4 and J usage is TRBJ1-2; a possible D gene is TRBD1 (6 bases). V lost 6 bases to trimming and J lost 2 bases, with 13 bases between them. The CDR3 totals 14 residues.